This passage covers 30 T cell receptor beta chains from one sample sequenced in a study of T cell clonality in common variable immunodeficiency. The assay was immunoSEQ multiplex PCR, and TCRdb's table has in-frame clones only and misses some. This set yields 42,000 or so clones and no singletons; the top ten hold about 1.9%. The sample taken for sequencing was peripheral blood mononuclear cells. The origin of the receptors is a person aged 18 to 75 in good health.

In its sample, this clone was seen a few times. The read falls 3 residues short of the CDR3 end, and the missing part is taken from the germline J gene. The chain couples TRBV11-2 to TRBJ2-2, with TRBD2 identical over 8 bases. Germline-derived CDR1 and CDR2 are SGHAT and FQNNGV. V was pared by 3 bases and J by 3 bases, with 3 bases of the junction left unmatched. There are 15 residues in the CDR3. The CDR3 loop reads CASSLAGGDTGELFF. Incomplete CDR3 DNA: TGTGCCAGCAGCTTGGCGGGGGGCGACACCGGGGAG.

The sample holds a few counts of this clone. The read ends 3 residues before the CDR3 terminus; that terminus is restored from the germline J gene. The chain has TRBV5-8 and TRBJ1-3; 8 positions match TRBD1. Looked up from germline, CDR1 is SGHTS and CDR2 is YDEGEE. The CDR3 runs to 15 residues. V was clipped by 4 bases and J by 7 bases; unmatched bases: 10. The CDR3 loop reads CASSPQGQAGNTIYF. The covered CDR3 bases are TGTGCCAGCAGCCCACAGGGACAGGCGGGTAACACC.

There are many counts of this clone. The read is 3 residues too short to cover the CDR3 end, so that end is filled in from the germline J gene. The J gene is TRBJ2-2, the V gene TRBV19; a possible D gene is TRBD1 (5 bases). The CDR3 totals 15 residues. V dropped 3 bases and J dropped 6 bases, with 14 bases sitting between them. Germline CDR1 LNHDA, CDR2 SQIVND (reference sequence). The part of the CDR3 DNA that was read is TGTGCCAGTAGTATCCCCGACAGATTCGCCGGGGAG. Amino acid sequence: CASSIPDRFAGE. The entire CDR3 protein is CASSIPDRFAGELFF.

This clone was observed a handful of times. The junction shows a germline mismatch at one end, possibly a read error. The CDR3 extends 3 residues past the end of the read, so its final part is completed from the germline J gene. J is TRBJ1-2 and V is TRBV7-9, with a tentative D call TRBD1 (5 bases). The CDR3 has 15 amino acids. CDR1 is SEHNR and CDR2 is FQNEAQ in the germline V gene (reference sequence). The CDR3 DNA, read in part, is TGTTCCAGCAGCTTAGAGACAGCTTTTAACTATGGC. As protein: CSSSLETAFNYG. The full-length CDR3 reads as CSSSLETAFNYGYTF.

This clone showed up many times. The sequence runs out 3 residues before the end of the CDR3; the remainder is reconstructed from the germline J gene. The J gene is TRBJ2-1, the V gene TRBV20-1, with D maybe TRBD2 (6 bases). The V gene lost 6 bases and the J gene lost 8 bases, with 23 bases spanning the gap. The CDR3 runs to 15 residues. The germline V gene has CDR1 DFQATT and CDR2 SNEGSKA (reference sequence). The CDR3 sequence is CSAPVAGPKRDEQFF. The DNA read from the CDR3 is TGCAGTGCCCCCGTGGCGGGGCCAAAAAGGGATGAG.

There are a few counts of this clone. The read falls 3 residues short of the CDR3 end, and the missing part is taken from the germline J gene. This chain links TRBV2 with TRBJ2-7; D not resolved. Germline CDR1 is SNHLY and CDR2 is FYNNEI. The V and J ends lost 4 bases and 6 bases respectively, with 10 bases between them. CDR3 length equals 12 residues. The DNA read from the CDR3 is TGTGCCAGCAGTGCTCGACACCCCGAG. It yields the protein CASSARHPE. In full, the CDR3 reads CASSARHPEQYF.

This clone showed up many times. Coverage ceases 3 residues before the CDR3 finishes, and the germline J gene fills in the end. This chain links TRBV13 with TRBJ2-7; possible D gene TRBD1, 7 bases. V was clipped by 5 bases and J by 2 bases, with 16 bases between them. Germline lookup yields CDR1 PRHDT and CDR2 FYEKMQ (reference sequence). The CDR3 loop spans 15 amino acids. The CDR3 is CASSRGGRGAYEQYF. The covered CDR3 bases are TGTGCCAGCAGCCGAGGGGGCAGGGGGGCCTACGAG.

This clone was counted ten times or more. The read gets to within 3 residues of the CDR3 end, and the germline J gene fills in the rest. The V and J genes are TRBV20-1 and TRBJ2-1; D ambiguous. This CDR3 spans 12 amino acids. V gave up 2 bases and J gave up 0 bases, with 2 bases separating them. The germline V gene has CDR1 DFQATT and CDR2 SNEGSKA (reference sequence). The part of the CDR3 DNA that was read is TGCAGTGCTAGACACTCCTACAATGAG. The encoded protein is CSARHSYNE. The entire CDR3 protein reads CSARHSYNEQFF.

There are many counts of this clone. The read finishes 3 residues shy of the CDR3 end, and the germline J gene is used to complete it. J is TRBJ1-2 and V is TRBV7-2; D is unresolved. The V end lost 5 bases, the J end lost 7 bases, and 14 bases lay between the germline ends. There are 13 residues in the CDR3. Looked up from germline, CDR1 is SGHTA and CDR2 is FQGNSA. CDR3 DNA, as far as it was read: TGTGCCAGCAGCGCAGACGAGGGTGGTGGC. Translation: CASSADEGGG. The full CDR3 reads CASSADEGGGYTF.

In this sample, this clone turned up many times. The CDR3 is cut off 3 residues early in the read; its end comes from the germline J gene. This rearrangement joins TRBV18 to TRBJ1-6; possibly TRBD1 for D (6 bases). V lost 6 bases, J lost 6 bases, and 12 bases lay in between. Germline CDR1 is KGHSH and CDR2 is LQKENI. This CDR3 has 14 residues. The CDR3 bases that were read are TGTGCCAGCTCCGAGAGGGGGGGTAATTCACCC. Encoded protein: CASSERGGNSP. The whole CDR3 sequence is CASSERGGNSPLHF.

This clone has ten or more counts. The read gets to within 3 residues of the CDR3 end, and the germline J gene fills in the rest. The chain couples TRBV20-1 to TRBJ2-7, with TRBD1 identical over 7 bases. The CDR3 runs 12 residues. Germline CDR1 and CDR2: DFQATT and SNEGSKA (reference sequence). Trimming took 6 bases from V and 3 from J; bases not matched to a gene: 5. Partial CDR3 DNA: TGCAGTGCCTGGGGACAGAGCTACGAG. Translation gives CSAWGQSYE. The CDR3 reads in full as CSAWGQSYEQYF.

This clone came up many times. The read finishes 3 residues shy of the CDR3 end, and the germline J gene is used to complete it. The genes are TRBV30 and TRBJ2-1, with 9 bases matching TRBD2. Germline assignment: CDR1 GTSNPN and CDR2 SVGIG (reference sequence). The CDR3 consists of 17 residues. Trimming at V came to 0 bases and at J to 9 bases, leaving 15 bases not matched to a gene. Incomplete CDR3 DNA: TGTGCCTGGAGTGTACGGGCTGGCGGGAGGGCTCGAGTTGAG. Translating it yields CAWSVRAGGRARVE. The full CDR3 sequence reads CAWSVRAGGRARVEQFF.

This clone was picked up a small number of times. The read halts 3 residues ahead of the CDR3 end, with the missing end drawn from the germline J gene. V usage is TRBV29-1 and J usage is TRBJ2-3; weak D call: TRBD2 (5 bases). CDR3 size: 14 residues. Looked up from germline, CDR1 is SQVTM and CDR2 is ANQGSEA. The part of the CDR3 DNA that was read is TGCAGCGTCGAGGGCCCAAGGGTTGGCGAGACG. Protein product: CSVEGPRVGET. The complete CDR3 reads CSVEGPRVGETQYF.

This clone was observed at least ten times. Read coverage stops 3 residues before the CDR3 terminus; the germline J gene supplies the remainder. The J gene is TRBJ1-2, the V gene TRBV29-1, with D possibly TRBD1 on 5 matching bases. This CDR3 is built from 14 residues. V lost 3 bases, J lost 6 bases, and 17 bases lay in between. Germline assignment: CDR1 SQVTM and CDR2 ANQGSEA. The CDR3 is CSVDWGGTVNGYTF. The CDR3 DNA, read in part, is TGCAGCGTTGATTGGGGGGGGACTGTGAATGGC.

This clone has at least ten counts. Read data end 3 residues before the CDR3 end; the end is taken from the germline J gene. The gene calls are TRBV10-3 and TRBJ2-3, with D possibly being TRBD2 (5 bases). CDR3 size: 14 residues. V was cut by 5 bases and J by 4 bases, with 13 bases left in between. The V gene's germline CDR1 is ENHRY and CDR2 SYGVKD. The CDR3: CAISPGGQADTQYF. The sequenced CDR3 bases are TGTGCCATCAGTCCTGGCGGGCAGGCAGATACG.

This clone was detected ten times or more. The sequenced fragment ends 3 residues before the CDR3 boundary, so the rest is inferred from the germline J gene. This chain joins TRBV19 and TRBJ1-6; unclear D gene. V gave up 3 bases and J gave up 11 bases, with 11 bases separating them. The CDR3 loop spans 13 amino acids. Looked up from germline, CDR1 is LNHDA and CDR2 is SQIVND (reference sequence). CDR3 bases read: TGTGCCAGTAGTATTGGAGGGTCGGCACCC. Translating it yields CASSIGGSAP. The entire CDR3 sequence reads CASSIGGSAPLHF.

This clone was observed many times. The read is 3 residues too short to cover the CDR3 end, so that end is filled in from the germline J gene. This chain joins TRBV11-2 and TRBJ1-1; 7 bases are a match to TRBD1. J was trimmed by 5 bases and V by 1 base; bases with no gene match: 4. Germline CDR1 and CDR2: SGHAT and FQNNGV. This CDR3 comprises 14 residues. The CDR3 loop is CASSLVSTGTEAFF. The CDR3 DNA, read in part, is TGTGCCAGCAGCTTAGTTTCGACAGGGACTGAA.

This clone was recorded many times. Read coverage stops 3 residues before the CDR3 terminus; the germline J gene supplies the remainder. The V gene is TRBV7-2, the J gene TRBJ1-2; TRBD1 might be the D (6 bases). Germline CDR1 SGHTA, CDR2 FQGNSA. The ends were cut back, 5 bases at V and 2 bases at J, with 15 bases in the middle. The CDR3 consists of 15 residues. CDR3 bases read: TGTGCCAGCAGCGCACGGACAGTTCACAACTATGGC. It codes for CASSARTVHNYG. The complete CDR3 protein is CASSARTVHNYGYTF. Variable domain in full (rest from reference TRBV7-2 and TRBJ1-2): GAGVSQSPSNKVTEKGKDVELRCDPISGHTALYWYRQSLGQGLEFLIYFQGNSAPDKSGLPSDRFSAERTGGSVSTLTIQRTQQEDSAVYLCASSARTVHNYGYTFGSGTRLTVV.

The table lists this clone with many counts. The read ends 3 residues shy of where the CDR3 ends; the end is completed using the germline J gene. The rearrangement uses TRBV5-1 and TRBJ2-2, with TRBD2 matching 8 bases. Germline V gene data show CDR1 as SGHRS and CDR2 as YFSETQ. V was clipped by 6 bases and J by 1 base; unmatched bases: 11. The CDR3 consists of 17 residues. The sequenced CDR3 bases are TGCGCCAGCAAGAATGGGAAGCGGGGGAAGAACACCGGGGAG. It codes for CASKNGKRGKNTGE. The entire CDR3 reads CASKNGKRGKNTGELFF.

This clone was seen a handful of times. The read stops 3 residues short of the end of the CDR3; the missing end is completed from the germline J gene. V is TRBV5-3 and J is TRBJ2-2, with 7 bases that match TRBD1. TRBV5-3 is recorded as an ORF, its role being uncertain. CDR3 length: 16 residues. The CDR3 reads CARSLYDRVDNSPLFF. Incomplete CDR3 DNA: TGTGCCAGAAGCCTCTACGACAGGGTAGATAATTCACCG.

This clone was seen at least ten times. The read ends 3 residues shy of where the CDR3 ends; the end is completed using the germline J gene. The genes are TRBV13 and TRBJ2-5; 7 nucleotides match TRBD2. Germline assignment: CDR1 PRHDT and CDR2 FYEKMQ (reference sequence). Trimming removed 2 bases from V and 0 bases from J; junction bases left unmatched: 6. The CDR3 has 16 residues. CDR3 DNA, as far as it was read: TGTGCCAGCAGCTTAAGGCTAGCGGAACACCAAGAGACC. It encodes CASSLRLAEHQET. The CDR3 in full is CASSLRLAEHQETQYF. Supplemented by reference TRBV13 and TRBJ2-5, the full variable domain reads AAGVIQSPRHLIKEKRETATLKCYPIPRHDTVYWYQQGPGQDPQFLISFYEKMQSDKGSIPDRFSAQQFSDYHSELNMSSLELGDSALYFCASSLRLAEHQETQYFGPGTRLLVL.

This clone showed up many times. The read is 3 residues too short to cover the CDR3 end, so that end is filled in from the germline J gene. The chain is built from TRBV2 and TRBJ1-2; 7 bases map to TRBD1. This CDR3 has 13 residues. The germline V gene has CDR1 SNHLY and CDR2 FYNNEI. Trimming removed 6 bases from V and 2 bases from J; junction bases left unmatched: 3. CDR3 bases read: TGTGCCAGCAGGCCACAGGGGAACTATGGC. It is translated as CASRPQGNYG. Given in full, the CDR3 is CASRPQGNYGYTF.

Ten or more counts support this clone. The read terminates 3 residues before the CDR3 end, so the remaining end is supplied by the germline J gene. V usage is TRBV28 and J usage is TRBJ2-7; the match to TRBD2 covers 12 bases. Trimming at V came to 4 bases and at J to 2 bases, leaving 0 bases not matched to a gene. This CDR3 has 14 amino acids. From germline, CDR1 is MDHEN and CDR2 SYDVKM. This CDR3 is CASSSSGRAYEQYF. The sequenced CDR3 bases are TGTGCCAGCAGTTCTAGCGGGAGGGCCTACGAG.

The sample holds many counts of this clone. The read ends 3 residues shy of where the CDR3 ends; the end is completed using the germline J gene. The V gene is TRBV20-1, the J gene TRBJ1-6; 7 positions agree with TRBD1. V lost 6 bases and J lost 4; bases outside the gene matches: 6. The CDR3 sequence is 14 residues long. Looked up from germline, CDR1 is DFQATT and CDR2 is SNEGSKA (reference sequence). CDR3 amino acids: CSARDSGYNSPLHF. CDR3 DNA, as far as it was read: TGCAGTGCCCGGGACAGTGGGTATAATTCACCC.

This clone was seen repeatedly, ten times or more. The read terminates 3 residues ahead of where the CDR3 ends, so the germline J gene completes it. The V call is TRBV7-9, the J call TRBJ2-7; maybe TRBD2 (7 bases). The V and J ends lost 4 bases and 4 bases respectively, with 14 bases between them. There are 14 residues in the CDR3. The V gene's germline CDR1 is SEHNR and CDR2 FQNEAQ (reference sequence). CDR3 DNA, as far as it was read: TGTGCCAGCAGCTCCCTAGGGGGGGCTTACGAG. Translating gives CASSSLGGAYE. The full CDR3 protein is CASSSLGGAYEQYF.

This clone was detected many times. The DNA ends 3 residues before the CDR3 does, and the rest of the CDR3 is filled in from the germline J gene. The rearrangement links TRBV29-1 to TRBJ2-1; maybe TRBD1 (5 bases). V dropped 4 bases and J dropped 3 bases, with 10 bases sitting between them. The germline V gene encodes CDR1 SQVTM and CDR2 ANQGSEA. This CDR3 has 13 amino acids. CDR3 protein: CSVGQGDYNEQFF. The part of the CDR3 DNA that was read is TGCAGCGTTGGGCAGGGTGACTACAATGAG.

This clone was seen repeatedly, ten times or more. The observed sequence ends 3 residues before the CDR3 terminus, with the missing tail filled in from the germline J gene. The chain links TRBV28 to TRBJ2-7; 8 bases are a match to TRBD2. The trim removed 6 bases at V and 6 bases at J, leaving 13 bases unmatched. Germline V gives CDR1 MDHEN, CDR2 SYDVKM. The CDR3 sequence is 15 residues long. Incomplete CDR3 DNA: TGTGCCAGCAGCCGTAGCGGGAAACTACGGGGCGAG. It encodes CASSRSGKLRGE. The complete CDR3 reads CASSRSGKLRGEQYF.

This clone was recorded at least ten times. The DNA read from the CDR3 is TGTGCCAGCAGCCAAGATCTAGGGCGAGGGGGCGCGGGTAATGAAAAA. This encodes CASSQDLGRGGAGNEK. The whole CDR3 region reads CASSQDLGRGGAGNEKLFF. This chain joins TRBV4-2 and TRBJ1-4; 7 bases agree with TRBD1. The CDR3 is cut off 3 residues early in the read; its end comes from the germline J gene. Per the germline V gene, CDR1 is LGHNA and CDR2 is YNFKEQ. This CDR3 comprises 19 residues. J was trimmed by 4 bases and V by 0 bases; bases with no gene match: 14.

This clone was found many times. The CDR3 is cut off 3 residues early in the read; its end comes from the germline J gene. The chain employs TRBV3-1 (or the pseudogene TRBV3-2) and TRBJ2-7; 9 bases map to TRBD2. Germline CDR1 is LGHDT and CDR2 is YNNKEL (reference sequence). V gave up 4 bases and J gave up 5 bases; unmatched junction bases: 12. The CDR3 loop spans 16 amino acids. The sequenced part of the CDR3 DNA is TGTGCCAGCAGCCCCCGGGGTAGCGGGAGTCTAAACGAG. Residues: CASSPRGSGSLNE. Given in full, the CDR3 is CASSPRGSGSLNEQYF.

This clone was seen ten or more times. The read ends 3 residues shy of where the CDR3 ends; the end is completed using the germline J gene. The chain joins TRBV7-2 to TRBJ1-6, with 8 bases matching TRBD1. V gave up 5 bases and J gave up 7 bases; unmatched junction bases: 7. The CDR3 contains 15 residues. Germline V lookup: CDR1 SGHTA, CDR2 FQGNSA. Partial CDR3 DNA: TGTGCCAGCAGCCCTCCGGGACAGGCGAATTCACCC. It translates to CASSPPGQANSP. The full CDR3 protein is CASSPPGQANSPLHF.